This is a list of T cell receptor beta chains from one sample in a study of shared clonotypes between healthy human individuals. Produced via immunoSEQ multiplex PCR; TCRdb's table is partial and in-frame only. The sample has some 580,000 clones; more than 95% are singletons. Sample: naive CD4+ T cells sorted from blood. The receptors originated from a woman aged 25-40 years in good health. Both conserved end residues are part of each CDR3. A D gene is named only where the DNA matches it firmly. Part of the rows lack a size; the others show once, few, many or a class for expanded clones.

abundance: NA; v_gene: TRBV19; d_gene: TRBD2; j_gene: TRBJ2-3; CDR3aa: CASRLGGKSTDTQYF; CDR3nt: TGTGCCAGTAGGTTGGGGGGGAAGTCCACAGATACGCAGTATTTT
abundance: once; v_gene: TRBV18; d_gene: NA; j_gene: TRBJ1-5; CDR3aa: CASSPLVHSNQPQHF; CDR3nt: TGTGCCAGCTCACCTCTTGTTCACAGCAATCAGCCCCAGCATTTT
abundance: NA; v_gene: TRBV4-1; d_gene: TRBD1; j_gene: TRBJ2-3; CDR3aa: CASSPLGDRGFPDTQYF; CDR3nt: TGCGCCAGCAGCCCTCTAGGGGACAGGGGGTTTCCAGATACGCAGTATTTT
abundance: NA; v_gene: TRBV10-1; d_gene: TRBD2; j_gene: TRBJ2-3; CDR3aa: CASSRTSGTDTQYF; CDR3nt: TGCGCCAGCAGTCGGACTAGCGGCACAGATACGCAGTATTTT
abundance: once; v_gene: TRBV6-5; d_gene: TRBD2; j_gene: TRBJ2-7; CDR3aa: CASITTSGPYEQYF; CDR3nt: TGTGCCAGCATCACTACTAGCGGGCCCTACGAGCAGTACTTC
abundance: NA; v_gene: TRBV19; d_gene: TRBD2; j_gene: TRBJ2-1; CDR3aa: CASRRVAGGINEQFF; CDR3nt: TGTGCCAGTAGAAGGGTGGCGGGAGGTATAAATGAGCAGTTCTTC
abundance: once; v_gene: TRBV19; d_gene: NA; j_gene: TRBJ1-1; CDR3aa: CASSLRGENTEAFF; CDR3nt: TGTGCCAGTAGCCTTCGGGGGGAGAACACTGAAGCTTTCTTT
abundance: once; v_gene: TRBV15; d_gene: TRBD1; j_gene: TRBJ1-3; CDR3aa: CATSRGQTGNTIYF; CDR3nt: TGTGCCACCAGCAGGGGACAGACTGGAAACACCATATATTTT
abundance: NA; v_gene: TRBV4-1; d_gene: TRBD2; j_gene: TRBJ2-7; CDR3aa: CASSQVRVSGSSYEQYF; CDR3nt: TGCGCCAGCAGCCAAGTAAGGGTAAGCGGGAGTTCATACGAGCAGTACTTC
abundance: NA; v_gene: TRBV6-6; d_gene: TRBD2; j_gene: TRBJ2-1; CDR3aa: CASSYRSGRAPNEQFF; CDR3nt: TGTGCCAGCAGTTATCGTAGCGGGCGGGCTCCGAATGAGCAGTTCTTC
abundance: NA; v_gene: TRBV30; d_gene: NA; j_gene: TRBJ1-4; CDR3aa: CAGKSDTQGEKLFF; CDR3nt: TGTGCCGGGAAATCAGACACCCAAGGAGAAAAACTGTTTTTT
abundance: once; v_gene: TRBV6-4; d_gene: TRBD1; j_gene: TRBJ1-1; CDR3aa: CASRGQGGLNTEAFF; CDR3nt: TGTGCCAGCAGAGGACAGGGGGGTTTGAACACTGAAGCTTTCTTT
abundance: NA; v_gene: TRBV19; d_gene: TRBD1; j_gene: TRBJ2-5; CDR3aa: CASSARDRRETQYF; CDR3nt: TGTGCCAGTAGTGCGCGGGACAGGCGAGAGACCCAGTACTTC
abundance: NA; v_gene: TRBV30; d_gene: NA; j_gene: TRBJ2-2; CDR3aa: CAWSTYLTKRANGELFF; CDR3nt: TGTGCCTGGAGTACCTACCTCACTAAACGAGCGAACGGGGAGCTGTTTTTT
abundance: NA; v_gene: TRBV11-2; d_gene: NA; j_gene: TRBJ1-1; CDR3aa: CASSFSEGVEAFF; CDR3nt: TGTGCCAGCAGCTTTTCTGAGGGGGTTGAAGCTTTCTTT
abundance: NA; v_gene: TRBV28; d_gene: TRBD2; j_gene: TRBJ2-3; CDR3aa: CASSTGTSTDTQYF; CDR3nt: TGTGCCAGCTCAACGGGGACTAGCACGGATACGCAGTATTTT
abundance: once; v_gene: TRBV19; d_gene: TRBD1; j_gene: TRBJ2-7; CDR3aa: CASSDVGQGTTYEQYF; CDR3nt: TGTGCCAGTAGCGACGTGGGACAGGGGACCACCTACGAGCAGTACTTC
abundance: NA; v_gene: TRBV5-6; d_gene: TRBD2; j_gene: TRBJ2-1; CDR3aa: CASSLLAGGGNEQFF; CDR3nt: TGTGCCAGCAGCTTGTTGGCGGGAGGCGGGAATGAGCAGTTCTTC
abundance: NA; v_gene: TRBV2; d_gene: NA; j_gene: TRBJ1-5; CDR3aa: CASSEGREGQPQHF; CDR3nt: TGTGCCAGCAGTGAAGGCAGGGAGGGTCAGCCCCAGCATTTT
abundance: NA; v_gene: TRBV11-2; d_gene: NA; j_gene: TRBJ1-5; CDR3aa: CASSGGRAHQPQHF; CDR3nt: TGTGCCAGCAGCGGGGGACGGGCCCATCAGCCCCAGCATTTT
abundance: NA; v_gene: TRBV4-1; d_gene: NA; j_gene: TRBJ2-2; CDR3aa: CASSQDNNNRGGLFF; CDR3nt: TGCGCCAGCAGCCAAGATAACAACAACCGGGGTGGGCTGTTTTTT
abundance: NA; v_gene: TRBV4-1; d_gene: NA; j_gene: TRBJ1-4; CDR3aa: CASSRGGRNEKLFF; CDR3nt: TGCGCCAGCAGCAGGGGGGGCAGAAATGAAAAACTGTTTTTT
abundance: once; v_gene: TRBV4-1; d_gene: TRBD2; j_gene: TRBJ2-3; CDR3aa: CASSTSAITDTQYF; CDR3nt: TGCGCCAGCTCGACTAGCGCCATCACAGATACGCAGTATTTT
abundance: NA; v_gene: TRBV7-2; d_gene: NA; j_gene: TRBJ1-5; CDR3aa: CASKPLGDQPQHF; CDR3nt: TGTGCCAGTAAGCCACTTGGCGATCAGCCCCAGCATTTT
abundance: NA; v_gene: TRBV19; d_gene: TRBD1; j_gene: TRBJ1-6; CDR3aa: CASSPRGQGFGSPLHF; CDR3nt: TGTGCCAGTAGTCCCAGGGGACAGGGTTTCGGATCACCCCTCCACTTT
abundance: NA; v_gene: TRBV11-1; d_gene: NA; j_gene: TRBJ2-2; CDR3aa: CASSLLRPRSTGELFF; CDR3nt: TGTGCCAGCAGCTTACTTCGGCCCAGGAGCACCGGGGAGCTGTTTTTT
abundance: NA; v_gene: TRBV15; d_gene: NA; j_gene: TRBJ2-7; CDR3aa: CATSRVVTTYEQYF; CDR3nt: TGTGCCACCAGCAGAGTTGTGACTACCTACGAGCAGTACTTC
abundance: NA; v_gene: TRBV10-3; d_gene: NA; j_gene: TRBJ1-2; CDR3aa: CAISELGGSYGYTF; CDR3nt: TGTGCCATCAGTGAGTTGGGAGGGTCCTATGGCTACACCTTC
abundance: NA; v_gene: TRBV4-1; d_gene: NA; j_gene: TRBJ1-1; CDR3aa: CASSQDLGRGAFF; CDR3nt: TGCGCCAGCAGCCAAGATCTGGGGAGAGGAGCTTTCTTT
abundance: NA; v_gene: TRBV19; d_gene: TRBD1; j_gene: TRBJ1-2; CDR3aa: CASSMTGGNSNYGYTF; CDR3nt: TGTGCCAGTAGTATGACAGGGGGAAACTCTAACTATGGCTACACCTTC
abundance: NA; v_gene: TRBV28; d_gene: TRBD1; j_gene: TRBJ2-1; CDR3aa: CASSLSTGGQYNEQFF; CDR3nt: TGTGCCAGCAGTTTGTCTACAGGGGGCCAATACAATGAGCAGTTCTTC
abundance: NA; v_gene: TRBV7-3; d_gene: NA; j_gene: TRBJ2-5; CDR3aa: CASSLFPQETQYF; CDR3nt: TGTGCCAGCAGCTTATTTCCACAAGAGACCCAGTACTTC
abundance: NA; v_gene: TRBV18; d_gene: TRBD1; j_gene: TRBJ2-1; CDR3aa: CASSPAGTGTIGEQFF; CDR3nt: TGTGCCAGCTCACCAGCGGGGACAGGGACGATCGGTGAGCAGTTCTTC
abundance: NA; v_gene: TRBV28; d_gene: NA; j_gene: TRBJ1-5; CDR3aa: CASSFIDSYNQPQHF; CDR3nt: TGTGCCAGCAGTTTTATCGACAGTTACAATCAGCCCCAGCATTTT
abundance: NA; v_gene: TRBV7-8; d_gene: TRBD2; j_gene: TRBJ2-1; CDR3aa: CASSLARSPAGVHEQFF; CDR3nt: TGTGCCAGCAGCTTAGCGCGGAGTCCTGCGGGGGTCCATGAGCAGTTCTTC
abundance: NA; v_gene: TRBV19; d_gene: TRBD1; j_gene: TRBJ2-1; CDR3aa: CASSQGAHLKYEQFF; CDR3nt: TGTGCCAGTAGCCAGGGGGCCCACCTGAAATATGAGCAGTTCTTC
abundance: NA; v_gene: TRBV19; d_gene: NA; j_gene: TRBJ2-5; CDR3aa: CASRNRHSQETQYF; CDR3nt: TGTGCCAGTAGAAACCGTCACAGCCAAGAGACCCAGTACTTC
abundance: NA; v_gene: TRBV5-1; d_gene: TRBD1; j_gene: TRBJ2-7; CDR3aa: CASSPTGTGAYEQYF; CDR3nt: TGCGCCAGCAGCCCCACTGGGACAGGGGCCTACGAGCAGTACTTC
abundance: once; v_gene: TRBV28; d_gene: NA; j_gene: TRBJ1-1; CDR3aa: CAVIWDTEAFF; CDR3nt: TGTGCGGTAATTTGGGACACTGAAGCTTTCTTT
abundance: NA; v_gene: TRBV5-4; d_gene: NA; j_gene: TRBJ1-2; CDR3aa: CASSFGGGRETYGYTF; CDR3nt: TGTGCCAGCAGCTTTGGCGGGGGGCGGGAGACCTATGGCTACACCTTC
abundance: NA; v_gene: TRBV29-1; d_gene: TRBD1; j_gene: TRBJ1-1; CDR3aa: CSIVRGSNTEAFF; CDR3nt: TGCAGCATCGTCAGGGGGTCCAACACTGAAGCTTTCTTT